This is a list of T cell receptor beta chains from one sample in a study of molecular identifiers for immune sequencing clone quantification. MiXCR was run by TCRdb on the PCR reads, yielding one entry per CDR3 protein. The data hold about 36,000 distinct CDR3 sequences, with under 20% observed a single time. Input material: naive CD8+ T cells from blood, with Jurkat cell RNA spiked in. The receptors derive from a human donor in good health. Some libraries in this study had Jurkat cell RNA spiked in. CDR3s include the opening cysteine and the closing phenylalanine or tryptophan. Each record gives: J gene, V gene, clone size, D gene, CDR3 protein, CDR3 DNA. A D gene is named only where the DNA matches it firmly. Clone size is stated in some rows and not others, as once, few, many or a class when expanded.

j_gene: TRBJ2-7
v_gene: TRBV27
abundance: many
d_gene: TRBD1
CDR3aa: CASSWGTDSYEQYF
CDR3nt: TGTGCCAGCAGTTGGGGGACAGACTCCTACGAGCAGTACTTC

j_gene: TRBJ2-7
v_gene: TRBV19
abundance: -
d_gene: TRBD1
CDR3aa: CASSGPGQGVSYEQYF
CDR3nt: TGTGCCAGTAGTGGTCCGGGACAGGGGGTCTCCTACGAGCAGTACTTC

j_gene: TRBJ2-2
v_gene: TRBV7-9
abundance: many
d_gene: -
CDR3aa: CASSYLGTTGELFF
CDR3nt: TGTGCCAGCAGCTACCTGGGCACCACCGGGGAGCTGTTTTTT

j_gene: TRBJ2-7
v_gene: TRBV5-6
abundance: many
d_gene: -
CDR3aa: CASSHSDYYEQYF
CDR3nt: TGTGCCAGCAGCCACTCGGACTACTACGAGCAGTACTTC

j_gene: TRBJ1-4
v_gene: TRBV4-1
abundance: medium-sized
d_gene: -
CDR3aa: CASSQLLSSTNEKLFF
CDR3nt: TGCGCCAGCAGCCAGCTCTTGAGCTCAACTAATGAAAAACTGTTTTTT

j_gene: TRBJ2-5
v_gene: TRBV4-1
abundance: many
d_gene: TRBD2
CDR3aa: CASSQVAGGQETQYF
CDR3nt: TGCGCCAGCAGCCAAGTAGCGGGAGGGCAAGAGACCCAGTACTTC

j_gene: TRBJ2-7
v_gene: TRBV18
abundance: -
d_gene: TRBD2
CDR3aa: CASSPPSSGRFSSYEQYF
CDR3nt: TGTGCCAGCTCACCTCCGTCCAGCGGGAGGTTTAGCTCCTACGAGCAGTACTTC

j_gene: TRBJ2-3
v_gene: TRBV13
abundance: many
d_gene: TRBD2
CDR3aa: CASSFPTSGSGDTQYF
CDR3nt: TGTGCCAGCAGCTTCCCTACTAGCGGGAGTGGAGATACGCAGTATTTT

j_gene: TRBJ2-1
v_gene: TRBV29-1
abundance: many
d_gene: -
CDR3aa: CSVVRRTEQFF
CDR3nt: TGCAGCGTTGTGAGGCGGACTGAGCAGTTCTTC

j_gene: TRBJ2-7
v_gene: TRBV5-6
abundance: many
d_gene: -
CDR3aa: CASSLGEVYEQYF
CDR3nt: TGTGCCAGCAGCTTGGGAGAAGTCTACGAGCAGTACTTC

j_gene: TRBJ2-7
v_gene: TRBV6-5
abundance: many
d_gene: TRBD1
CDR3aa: CASQGDHSYEQYF
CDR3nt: TGTGCCAGCCAGGGGGATCACTCCTACGAGCAGTACTTC

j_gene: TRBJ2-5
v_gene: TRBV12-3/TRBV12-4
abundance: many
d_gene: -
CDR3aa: CASGTPDGETQYF
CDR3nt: TGTGCCAGCGGGACCCCCGACGGTGAGACCCAGTACTTC

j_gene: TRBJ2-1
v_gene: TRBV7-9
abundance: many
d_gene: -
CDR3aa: CASSFPAPTREQFF
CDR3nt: TGTGCCAGCAGCTTCCCGGCCCCGACGCGAGAGCAGTTCTTC

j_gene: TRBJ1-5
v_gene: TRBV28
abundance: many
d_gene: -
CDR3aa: CASSFEGPNQPQHF
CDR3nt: TGTGCCAGCAGTTTTGAGGGGCCCAATCAGCCCCAGCATTTT

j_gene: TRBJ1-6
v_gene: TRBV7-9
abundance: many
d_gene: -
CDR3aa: CASSSRDNSMGALHF
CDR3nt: TGTGCCAGCAGCTCCCGGGACAACTCCATGGGGGCCCTCCACTTT

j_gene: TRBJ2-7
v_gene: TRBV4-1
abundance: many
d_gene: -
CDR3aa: CASSQDAYEQYF
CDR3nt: TGCGCCAGCAGCCAAGATGCCTACGAGCAGTACTTC

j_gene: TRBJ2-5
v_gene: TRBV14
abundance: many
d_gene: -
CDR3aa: CASSQDRRAGAGETQYF
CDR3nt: TGTGCCAGCAGCCAAGATAGGAGGGCCGGGGCAGGGGAGACCCAGTACTTC

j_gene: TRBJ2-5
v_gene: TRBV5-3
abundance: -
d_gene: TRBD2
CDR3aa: CARSLTSGGARQETQYF
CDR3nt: TGTGCCAGAAGCTTGACTAGCGGGGGGGCCCGGCAAGAGACCCAGTACTTC

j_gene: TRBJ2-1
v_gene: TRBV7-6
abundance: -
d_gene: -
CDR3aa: CASSLYQGTYNEQFF
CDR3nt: TGTGCCAGCAGCTTATATCAGGGTACCTACAATGAGCAGTTCTTC

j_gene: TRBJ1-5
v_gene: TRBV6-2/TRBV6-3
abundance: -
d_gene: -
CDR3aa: CASSYPTAQHF
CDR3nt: TGTGCCAGCAGTTACCCTACAGCCCAGCATTTT

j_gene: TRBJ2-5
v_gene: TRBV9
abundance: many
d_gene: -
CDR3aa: CASSVAGAGKTQYF
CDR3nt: TGTGCCAGCAGCGTAGCGGGGGCTGGTAAGACCCAGTACTTC

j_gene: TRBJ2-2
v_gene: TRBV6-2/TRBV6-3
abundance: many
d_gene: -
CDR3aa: CASSQIFTGELFF
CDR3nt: TGTGCCAGCAGTCAAATTTTCACCGGGGAGCTGTTTTTT

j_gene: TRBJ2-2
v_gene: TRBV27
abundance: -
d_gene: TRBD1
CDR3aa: CAGSADRGNTGELFF
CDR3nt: TGTGCCGGCAGCGCTGACAGGGGGAACACCGGGGAGCTGTTTTTT

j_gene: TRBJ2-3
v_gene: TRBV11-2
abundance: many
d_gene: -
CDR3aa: CASSLDPGSQRNTQYF
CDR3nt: TGTGCCAGCAGCTTAGATCCGGGGTCCCAAAGAAATACGCAGTATTTT

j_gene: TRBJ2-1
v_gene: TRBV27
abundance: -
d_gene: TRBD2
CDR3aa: CASSLSSLAGGGQSF
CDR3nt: TGTGCCAGCAGTTTATCGAGCCTAGCGGGAGGGGGGCAGTCCTTC

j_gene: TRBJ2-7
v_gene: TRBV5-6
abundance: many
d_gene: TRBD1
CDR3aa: CASSLGQGEQYF
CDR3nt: TGTGCCAGCAGCCTTGGACAGGGCGAGCAGTACTTC

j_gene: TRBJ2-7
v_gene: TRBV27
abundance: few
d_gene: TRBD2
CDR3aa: CASSLYPSSGGAYEQYF
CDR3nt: TGTGCCAGCAGTTTATACCCGTCTAGCGGGGGTGCCTACGAGCAGTACTTC

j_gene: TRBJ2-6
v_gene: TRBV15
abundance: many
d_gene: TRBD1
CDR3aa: CATSNGRRTGSFNLRSGANVLTF
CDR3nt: TGTGCCACCAGCAATGGGCGAAGGACAGGGAGTTTTAACTTACGGTCTGGGGCCAACGTCCTGACTTTC

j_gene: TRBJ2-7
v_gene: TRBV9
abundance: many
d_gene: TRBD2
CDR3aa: CASSVGLAPSYEQYF
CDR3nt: TGTGCCAGCAGCGTCGGACTAGCGCCTTCCTACGAGCAGTACTTC

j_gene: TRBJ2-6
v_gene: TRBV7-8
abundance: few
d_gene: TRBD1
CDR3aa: CASSLRSLAQGANSGANVLTF
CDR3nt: TGTGCCAGCAGCTTAAGGTCCCTAGCGCAGGGGGCCAATTCTGGGGCCAACGTCCTGACTTTC

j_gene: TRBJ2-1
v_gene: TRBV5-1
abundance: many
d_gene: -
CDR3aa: CASSLVGREQFF
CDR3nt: TGCGCCAGCAGCTTGGTGGGACGGGAGCAGTTCTTC

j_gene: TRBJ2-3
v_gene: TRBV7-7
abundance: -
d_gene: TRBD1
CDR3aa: CASSRNDRVTDTQYF
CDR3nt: TGTGCCAGCAGCCGTAACGACAGGGTAACAGATACGCAGTATTTT

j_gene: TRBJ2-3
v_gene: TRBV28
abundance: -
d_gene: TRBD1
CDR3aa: CASSLSRGPVRTDTQYF
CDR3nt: TGTGCCAGCAGTTTATCCAGGGGGCCGGTACGCACAGATACGCAGTATTTT

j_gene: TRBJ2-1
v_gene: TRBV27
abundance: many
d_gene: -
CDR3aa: CASSLGQGLDNEQFF
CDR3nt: TGTGCCAGCAGCCTTGGGCAGGGGCTTGACAATGAGCAGTTCTTC

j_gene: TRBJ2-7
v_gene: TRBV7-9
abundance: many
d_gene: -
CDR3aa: CASSLGFGGPGYEQYF
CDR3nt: TGTGCCAGCAGCTTAGGGTTCGGGGGGCCGGGCTACGAGCAGTACTTC

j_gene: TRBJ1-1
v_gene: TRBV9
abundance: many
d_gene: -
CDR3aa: CASSVASGTEAFF
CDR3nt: TGTGCCAGCAGCGTAGCTTCCGGAACTGAAGCTTTCTTT

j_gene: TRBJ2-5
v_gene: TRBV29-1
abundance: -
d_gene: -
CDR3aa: CSVVRINRDNYQETQYF
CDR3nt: TGCAGCGTTGTGCGCATAAACCGGGACAACTACCAAGAGACCCAGTACTTC

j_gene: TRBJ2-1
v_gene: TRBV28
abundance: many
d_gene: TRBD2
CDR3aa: CATGRWTSGDSSYNEQFF
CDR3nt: TGTGCCACCGGCCGGTGGACTAGCGGGGATAGCTCCTACAATGAGCAGTTCTTC

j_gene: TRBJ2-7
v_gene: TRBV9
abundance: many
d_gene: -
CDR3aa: CASSPQRGGYEQYF
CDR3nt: TGTGCCAGCAGCCCACAGAGGGGGGGGTACGAGCAGTACTTC

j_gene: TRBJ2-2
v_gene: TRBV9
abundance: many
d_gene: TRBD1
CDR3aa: CASSNLGRGGQGTYTGELFF
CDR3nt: TGTGCCAGCAGCAATTTAGGACGTGGGGGACAGGGGACATACACCGGGGAGCTGTTTTTT

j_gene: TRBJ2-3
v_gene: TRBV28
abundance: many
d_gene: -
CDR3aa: CASSLISGAPDTQYF
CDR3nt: TGTGCCAGCAGTTTGATATCGGGAGCCCCAGATACGCAGTATTTT

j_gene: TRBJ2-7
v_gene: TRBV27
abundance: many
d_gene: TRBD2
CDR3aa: CASSLGLPAAYEQYF
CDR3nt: TGTGCCAGCAGCCTGGGACTACCCGCGGCCTACGAGCAGTACTTC

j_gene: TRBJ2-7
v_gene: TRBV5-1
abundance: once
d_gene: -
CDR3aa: CASSGSYEQYF
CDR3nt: TGCGCCAGCAGCGGTTCGTACGAGCAGTACTTC

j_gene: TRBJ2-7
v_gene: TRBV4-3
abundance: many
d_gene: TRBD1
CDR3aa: CASSQDRGREGEQYF
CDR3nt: TGCGCCAGCAGCCAAGACAGGGGGCGAGAAGGCGAGCAGTACTTC

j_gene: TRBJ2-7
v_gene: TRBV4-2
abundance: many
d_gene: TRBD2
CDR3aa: CASSRPGEASGGEVGSYEQYF
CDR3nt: TGTGCCAGCAGCCGACCCGGGGAGGCTAGCGGGGGGGAAGTTGGATCCTACGAGCAGTACTTC

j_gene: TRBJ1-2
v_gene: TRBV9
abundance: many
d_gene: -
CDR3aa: CASSPGGGYGYTF
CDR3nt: TGTGCCAGCAGCCCGGGCGGGGGCTATGGCTACACCTTC